This TCR beta chain was obtained from a study of cytomegalovirus exposure and HLA in healthy donors. On the study more broadly: Earlier sequencing of 150 million to 200 million T cells yielded 120 million or so unique TCR beta sequences. Study results and limitations: The study dropped some indistinguishable V segments, TRBV6-2 and TRBV6-3 among them. Most TCR sequences proved rare, with some public TCRs found in many donors.

The PCR employed 60 Vbeta primers together with 13 Jbeta primers. Repertoires were generated with immunoSEQ multiplex PCR, while TCRdb's copy carries only in-frame clones and drops some. The sample holds 83,000 or so clones; roughly 85% are singletons and the top ten take roughly 5.5%. The CDR3 has 14 amino acids. The V gene lost 5 bases and the J gene lost 4 bases, with 15 bases spanning the gap. Germline loops: CDR1 MNHNS, CDR2 SASEGT. This clone was found a few times. Its cognate antigen is unknown. The chain combines TRBV6-1 with TRBJ2-7; D might be TRBD1 (6 bases). The sequence was collected from a female donor in good health and CMV-seronegative. The sequencing sample was made of PBMCs. Written as DNA, the CDR3 is TGTGCCAGCAGTCCCAGGACAGATCGGTACGAGCAGTACTTC. Translation: CASSPRTDRYEQYF.